Below are 9 T cell receptor beta chains sequenced from a single sample in a study of TIL therapy for anti-PD-1-resistant metastatic lung cancer. The libraries were made with immunoSEQ v3. Here immunoSEQ multiplex PCR was the method, and the copy in TCRdb shows in-frame clones only, minus some. The sample includes tens of thousands of clones, more than 60% of them seen just once. Regarding time point: pre-treatment sample, taken before nivolumab and TIL therapy. Sequences were derived from blood, sampled at baseline. The receptors were gathered from a person between 30 and 80 years old with non-small cell lung cancer.

This clone was seen a few times. This sequence joins TRBV9 and TRBJ1-1; D is uncertain. Trimming removed 2 bases at V and 2 bases at J, with 13 bases between. The germline V gene encodes CDR1 SGDLS and CDR2 YYNGEE. This CDR3 is built from 15 residues. In nucleotides, the CDR3 is TGTGCCAGCAGCGTCGGAGGAATACTTAACACTGAAGCTTTCTTT. It codes for CASSVGGILNTEAFF.

V usage is TRBV5-6 and J usage is TRBJ1-6; D may be TRBD1 (5 bases). Trimming shortened V by 3 bases and J by 0 bases, and 10 bases separated the two germline ends. In germline, CDR1 is SGHDT, CDR2 YYEEEE. The length of the CDR3 is 16 residues. CDR3 DNA: TGTGCCAGCAGCTCCCAGGGAGGCTCCTATAATTCACCCCTCCACTTT. It encodes CASSSQGGSYNSPLHF.

CDR3 amino acids: CASSVGTGGNTIYF. CDR3 DNA sequence: TGTGCCAGCAGCGTAGGGACAGGCGGAAACACCATATATTTT. This chain connects TRBV9 to TRBJ1-3, with 7 bases identical to TRBD1. The germline CDR1 and CDR2 sequences are SGDLS and YYNGEE. There are 14 residues in the CDR3. The junction had 1 base not matched to a gene; V was cut back by 0 bases and J by 4 bases.

This clone was recorded a few times. In DNA form, the CDR3 reads TGCAGCGTTGGTGGAGGCAATCAGCCCCAGCATTTT. It codes for CSVGGGNQPQHF. The chain is built from TRBV29-1 and TRBJ1-5; D unresolved. The CDR3 runs to 12 residues. Deletions cut 4 bases from V and 2 bases from J, with 6 bases between. The germline CDR1 and CDR2 sequences are SQVTM and ANQGSEA.

The CDR3 DNA sequence: TGTGCCAGCGGGAAGGGGGCAAAGCTGGACTATGGCTACACCTTC. Translation gives CASGKGAKLDYGYTF. The chain links TRBV2 to TRBJ1-2; TRBD1 matches at 7 bases. V lost 8 bases to trimming and J lost 3 bases; unmatched junction nucleotides: 12. The germline V gene has CDR1 SNHLY and CDR2 FYNNEI. This CDR3 contains 15 residues.

The V and J genes are TRBV18 and TRBJ2-7; the match to TRBD1 covers 7 bases. This CDR3 comprises 15 residues. Losses at the gene ends were 2 bases for V and 3 bases for J; bases not matched to a gene: 7. The germline V gene encodes CDR1 KGHSH and CDR2 LQKENI. The CDR3 here is CASSPAGTDIYEQYF. In DNA, the CDR3 is TGTGCCAGCTCACCAGCCGGGACAGACATCTACGAGCAGTACTTC.

The chain links TRBV10-3 to TRBJ2-7; D call uncertain. From germline, CDR1 is ENHRY and CDR2 SYGVKD. Trimming took off 3 bases at V and 5 bases at J, with 8 bases between the two ends. CDR3 size: 12 residues. The CDR3 bases are TGTGCCATCAGTGACGGAAGCCACGAGCAGTACTTC. Its protein is CAISDGSHEQYF.

The CDR3 DNA follows: TGTGCCAGCAGAACGGGGGCTGCTAATTCACCCCTCCACTTT. It yields the protein CASRTGAANSPLHF. The rearrangement uses TRBV28 and TRBJ1-6; the D gene is possibly TRBD1 (6 bases). Trimming cost V 6 bases and J 6 bases, with 12 bases left between them. The CDR3 is made up of 14 amino acids. From germline, CDR1 is MDHEN and CDR2 SYDVKM.

The count of this clone is one. The CDR3 DNA sequence: TGTGCCAGCAGTGATAGCGGGGGGAGAGGAGAGACCCAGTACTTC. Translating it yields CASSDSGGRGETQYF. This sequence joins TRBV6-6 and TRBJ2-5; TRBD2 aligns across 10 bases. V was clipped by 5 bases and J by 4 bases; unmatched bases: 7. Germline-derived CDR1 and CDR2 are MNHNY and SVGAGI (reference sequence). The CDR3 spans 15 residues.